These 26 T cell receptor beta chains came from one sample sequenced in a study of shared clonotypes between healthy human individuals. This table comes from immunoSEQ multiplex PCR, and its TCRdb copy is limited to in-frame clones, with some not included. The sample holds more than 1,200,000 clones, 98% to 99% seen once. Source material: naive CD4+ T cells sorted from blood. Subset here: CD45RA+ positively selected. All receptors derive from a young man in good health.

The rearrangement uses TRBV9 and TRBJ2-5, with 8 bases lining up with TRBD2. This CDR3 is built from 17 residues. With V trimmed by 3 bases and J by 4 bases, 14 bases remained unmatched. CDR1 SGDLS and CDR2 YYNGEE come from the germline V gene. CDR3 in amino acids: CASSAKGSGSYGETQYF. The DNA for the CDR3 is TGTGCCAGCAGCGCTAAGGGGAGCGGGAGTTATGGAGAGACCCAGTACTTC.

The chain recombines TRBV6-5 with TRBJ2-3; 10 bases map to TRBD2. The CDR3 is made up of 16 amino acids. Germline assignment: CDR1 MNHEY and CDR2 SVGAGI. After removal of 2 bases from V and 2 bases from J, the junction contained 4 bases not matched to a gene. This chain's CDR3 is CASSYGTSVHTDTQYF. CDR3 in DNA: TGTGCCAGCAGTTACGGGACTAGCGTTCACACAGATACGCAGTATTTT.

The J gene is TRBJ1-5, the V gene TRBV19; no clear D gene. Germline loops: CDR1 LNHDA, CDR2 SQIVND (reference sequence). The V end was cut by 0 bases, the J end by 0 bases, with 6 bases between. This CDR3 has 15 amino acids. CDR3 DNA sequence: TGTGCCAGTAGTATAGATTTTGGTAGCAATCAGCCCCAGCATTTT. This encodes CASSIDFGSNQPQHF. The whole variable domain, remainder taken from reference TRBV19 and TRBJ1-5, is DGGITQSPKYLFRKEGQNVTLSCEQNLNHDAMYWYRQDPGQGLRLIYYSQIVNDFQKGDIAEGYSVSREKKESFPLTVTSAQKNPTAFYLCASSIDFGSNQPQHFGDGTRLSIL.

V gene TRBV7-2 combines with J gene TRBJ2-1; perhaps TRBD2 as D (6 bases). The V gene lost 5 bases and the J gene lost 10 bases, with 24 bases spanning the gap. The CDR3 totals 16 residues. Germline lookup yields CDR1 SGHTA and CDR2 FQGNSA. The CDR3 DNA reads TGTGCCAGCAGCATCATGGGGGGACTTCGACGGAGGGAGCAGTTCTTC. As protein: CASSIMGGLRRREQFF. Combining the CDR3 with reference TRBV7-2 and TRBJ2-1 gives the whole variable domain GAGVSQSPSNKVTEKGKDVELRCDPISGHTALYWYRQSLGQGLEFLIYFQGNSAPDKSGLPSDRFSAERTGGSVSTLTIQRTQQEDSAVYLCASSIMGGLRRREQFFGPGTRLTVL.

The rearrangement links TRBV7-2 to TRBJ2-3; TRBD2 agrees at 9 bases. V was pared by 2 bases and J by 6 bases, with 9 bases of the junction left unmatched. The CDR3 extends over 16 amino acids. The V gene's germline CDR1 is SGHTA and CDR2 FQGNSA. The CDR3 here is CASSLYGAGGPDTQYF. DNA of the CDR3: TGTGCCAGCAGCTTATATGGGGCGGGAGGGCCGGATACGCAGTATTTT.

J is TRBJ2-2 and V is TRBV14, with TRBD1 identical over 7 bases. The CDR3 contains 16 residues. V lost 6 bases to trimming and J lost 3 bases; unmatched junction nucleotides: 10. Germline V gives CDR1 SGHDN, CDR2 FVKESK. The CDR3 DNA sequence: TGTGCCAGCAGTTCTCGACAGGGTTGGGACACCGGGGAGCTGTTTTTT. This sequence encodes CASSSRQGWDTGELFF.

The chain is built from TRBV6-5 and TRBJ2-4; D unclear. V was trimmed by 6 bases and J by 6 bases, leaving 9 bases between them. Per the germline V gene, CDR1 is MNHEY and CDR2 is SVGAGI. The CDR3 is made up of 12 amino acids. DNA for the CDR3: TGTGCCAGCAGCGAACCATCAAACATTCAGTACTTC. It is translated as CASSEPSNIQYF.

This chain connects TRBV7-9 to TRBJ2-7; 8 bases fit TRBD2. The V segment lost 5 bases and the J segment 1 base; nucleotides outside the gene matches: 4. The CDR3 contains 14 residues. Germline CDR1 is SEHNR and CDR2 is FQNEAQ (reference sequence). The CDR3 sequence is CASSPGTSSYEQYF. CDR3 sequence (DNA): TGTGCCAGCAGCCCTGGGACTAGTTCCTACGAGCAGTACTTC.

The V call is TRBV5-4, the J call TRBJ2-3; 7 bases are shared with TRBD1. This CDR3 contains 13 residues. Losses at the gene ends were 4 bases for V and 2 bases for J; bases not matched to a gene: 1. Per the germline V gene, CDR1 is SGHNT and CDR2 is YYREEE (reference sequence). CDR3 residues: CASSGQVTDTQYF. CDR3 sequence (DNA): TGTGCCAGCAGCGGACAGGTCACAGATACGCAGTATTTT.

The V gene is TRBV6-1, the J gene TRBJ2-1; 7 bases map to TRBD1. This CDR3 is 19 amino acids long. Unmatched junction bases numbered 15, after V lost 4 bases and J lost 0 bases. Germline assignment: CDR1 MNHNS and CDR2 SASEGT. The CDR3 loop is CASSVQGLPDRVSYNEQFF. The CDR3 DNA reads TGTGCCAGCAGTGTACAGGGGCTTCCTGATCGAGTCTCCTACAATGAGCAGTTCTTC.

The chain is built from TRBV9 and TRBJ2-2, with D possibly being TRBD2 (5 bases). Germline V lookup: CDR1 SGDLS, CDR2 YYNGEE. Between the trimmed V and J ends, which lost 6 bases and 0 bases, there was a span of 9 bases. CDR3 size: 14 residues. CDR3 sequence: CASTSGPNTGELFF. For the CDR3, the DNA is TGTGCCAGCACGAGCGGACCGAACACCGGGGAGCTGTTTTTT.

The CDR3 loop reads CASSELGGRAKNIQYF. In DNA form, the CDR3 reads TGTGCCAGCAGTGAATTGGGAGGGCGAGCCAAAAACATTCAGTACTTC. The genes are TRBV6-1 and TRBJ2-4; 7 bases are a match to TRBD2. The CDR3 has 16 amino acids. Trimming at V came to 2 bases and at J to 0 bases, leaving 4 bases not matched to a gene. Germline V lookup: CDR1 MNHNS, CDR2 SASEGT.

The chain links TRBV7-9 to TRBJ1-3; D remains unclear. Germline assignment: CDR1 SEHNR and CDR2 FQNEAQ (reference sequence). With 5 bases removed from V and 0 bases from J, the gap between germline ends came to 14 bases. The CDR3 spans 16 residues. The CDR3 loop is CASSKKGESSGNTIYF. CDR3 sequence (DNA): TGTGCCAGCAGCAAGAAGGGTGAAAGCTCTGGAAACACCATATATTTT.

J is TRBJ2-7 and V is TRBV28, with a tentative D call TRBD2 (6 bases). The CDR3 sequence is 14 residues long. Germline V gene sequence: CDR1 MDHEN, CDR2 SYDVKM. V was pared by 6 bases and J by 5 bases, with 17 bases between. The CDR3 region is CASSPLGGPDEQYF. CDR3 coding DNA: TGTGCCAGCAGCCCACTGGGGGGTCCGGACGAGCAGTACTTC.

The V and J genes are TRBV30 and TRBJ2-2; possibly TRBD1 or TRBD2 for D (5 bases each). The CDR3 sequence is 17 residues long. Germline V CDR1 and CDR2: GTSNPN, SVGIG (reference sequence). Trimming left V 1 base short and J 0 bases short, with 15 bases between. The CDR3 DNA reads TGTGCCTGGAGTGGAGGGGACGGGCAGTCGAACACCGGGGAGCTGTTTTTT. Amino acid sequence: CAWSGGDGQSNTGELFF. The entire variable domain, with the rest obtained from reference TRBV30 and TRBJ2-2, is as follows: SQTIHQWPATLVQPVGSPLSLECTVEGTSNPNLYWYRQAAGRGLQLLFYSVGIGQISSEVPQNLSASRPQDRQFILSSKKLLLSDSGFYLCAWSGGDGQSNTGELFFGEGSRLTVL.

The J gene is TRBJ1-4, the V gene TRBV11-2; no firm D call. This CDR3 has 14 residues. CDR1 and CDR2 from the germline V gene are SGHAT and FQNNGV. Between the trimmed V and J ends, which lost 4 bases and 5 bases, there was a span of 11 bases. The CDR3 DNA reads TGTGCCAGCAGCTCGTTTGTAGGGAATGAAAAACTGTTTTTT. Translating gives CASSSFVGNEKLFF.

The V call is TRBV5-1, the J call TRBJ1-5, with a weak D call TRBD1 (6 bases). Germline loops: CDR1 SGHRS, CDR2 YFSETQ. V was clipped by 0 bases and J by 5 bases, with 9 bases between them. CDR3 length: 14 amino acids. CDR3 sequence reads: CASSLEGVHQPQHF. CDR3 sequence (DNA): TGCGCCAGCAGCTTGGAGGGGGTACATCAGCCCCAGCATTTT.

The genes are TRBV7-9 and TRBJ2-3, with a tentative D call TRBD1 (6 bases). The CDR3 contains 15 residues. V lost 2 bases and J 2 bases, leaving 11 bases between the germline ends. Germline CDR1 is SEHNR and CDR2 is FQNEAQ (reference sequence). The chain's CDR3 is CASSLWGRDTDTQYF. The CDR3 bases are TGTGCCAGCAGCTTATGGGGGCGTGACACAGATACGCAGTATTTT.

V usage is TRBV6-1 and J usage is TRBJ1-5; the D gene is possibly TRBD1 (5 bases). Germline V gene lookup returns CDR1 MNHNS and CDR2 SASEGT. This CDR3 comprises 13 residues. V was clipped by 3 bases and J by 7 bases, with 10 bases between them. Here the CDR3 DNA reads TGTGCCAGCAGTGATCAGGGCGGCCAGCCCCAGCATTTT. Encoded protein: CASSDQGGQPQHF.

This chain connects TRBV18 to TRBJ1-3, with a possible D match to TRBD1 (5 bases). Germline V gives CDR1 KGHSH, CDR2 LQKENI. Trimming shortened V by 3 bases and J by 0 bases, and 12 bases separated the two germline ends. The CDR3 spans 16 residues. The CDR3 DNA is TGTGCCAGCTCACCCGCGACAGTGCTCTCTGGAAACACCATATATTTT. It yields the protein CASSPATVLSGNTIYF.

The chain recombines TRBV19 with TRBJ1-5, with a possible D match to TRBD1 (5 bases). The CDR3 length is 15 residues. Germline-derived CDR1 and CDR2 are LNHDA and SQIVND (reference sequence). The V and J ends lost 6 bases and 0 bases respectively, with 12 bases between them. CDR3 residues: CASRPTVRSNQPQHF. The CDR3 DNA reads TGTGCCAGTAGACCGACAGTTCGTAGCAATCAGCCCCAGCATTTT.

This sequence joins TRBV27 and TRBJ1-1; D gene ambiguous. V gave up 4 bases and J gave up 5 bases, with 11 bases separating them. Germline CDR1 is MNHEY and CDR2 is SMNVEV (reference sequence). This CDR3 is built from 13 residues. The CDR3 region is CASSYRHLTEAFF. In DNA, the CDR3 is TGTGCCAGCAGTTACCGACATTTAACTGAAGCTTTCTTT.

The V gene is TRBV2, the J gene TRBJ2-1; a possible D gene is TRBD1 (6 bases). CDR1 and CDR2 (germline): SNHLY, FYNNEI. V was trimmed by 6 bases and J by 9 bases, leaving 12 bases between them. The CDR3 length is 12 residues. The DNA of the CDR3 is TGTGCCAGCAGAGCCACAGGGATTGAGCAGTTCTTC. As protein: CASRATGIEQFF.

The rearrangement uses TRBV5-8 and TRBJ2-7, with D maybe TRBD1 (5 bases). Trimming pared 4 bases from V and 1 base from J, leaving 12 bases between. Per the germline V gene, CDR1 is SGHTS and CDR2 is YDEGEE. The CDR3 has 14 residues. In DNA, the CDR3 is TGTGCCAGCAGCAGACAGAGCCTTTCCTACGAGCAGTACTTC. Translation: CASSRQSLSYEQYF.

The chain links TRBV19 to TRBJ1-5; no definite D call. CDR3 size: 13 residues. Germline CDR1 and CDR2: LNHDA and SQIVND (reference sequence). The V end lost 3 bases, the J end lost 7 bases, and 10 bases lay between the germline ends. CDR3 sequence (DNA): TGTGCCAGTAGTATTAGGGATGACCAGCCCCAGCATTTT. Amino acid sequence: CASSIRDDQPQHF.

The chain couples TRBV6-5 to TRBJ1-5; D gene uncertain. Germline V CDR1 and CDR2: MNHEY, SVGAGI. Trimming left V 5 bases short and J 2 bases short, with 13 bases between. This CDR3 is built from 15 residues. This CDR3 is CASSRGNTGNQPQHF. The CDR3 DNA reads as TGTGCCAGCAGTAGAGGGAATACGGGCAATCAGCCCCAGCATTTT.